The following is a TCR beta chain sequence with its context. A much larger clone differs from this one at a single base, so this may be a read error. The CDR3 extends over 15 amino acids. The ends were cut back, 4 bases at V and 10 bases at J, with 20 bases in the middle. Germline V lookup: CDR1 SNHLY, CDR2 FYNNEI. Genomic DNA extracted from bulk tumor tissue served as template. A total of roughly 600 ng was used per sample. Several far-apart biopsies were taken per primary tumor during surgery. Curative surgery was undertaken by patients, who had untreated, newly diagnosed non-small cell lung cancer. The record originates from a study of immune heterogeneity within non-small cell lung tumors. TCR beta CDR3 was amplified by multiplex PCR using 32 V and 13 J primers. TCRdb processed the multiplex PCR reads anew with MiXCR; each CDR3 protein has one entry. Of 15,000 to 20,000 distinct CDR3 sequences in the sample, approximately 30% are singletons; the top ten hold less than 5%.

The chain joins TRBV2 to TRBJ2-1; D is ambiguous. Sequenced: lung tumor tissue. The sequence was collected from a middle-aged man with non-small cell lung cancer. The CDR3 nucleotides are TGTGCCAGCAGTGGTGGGTCTATCGGGTCAAACGAGCAGTTCTTC. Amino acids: CASSGGSIGSNEQFF.